Included here is one TCR beta chain sequence, with context. Its cognate antigen is unknown. Germline V gives CDR1 SGHRS, CDR2 YFSETQ. The CDR3 contains 15 residues. Trimming cost V 4 bases and J 6 bases; bases outside gene matches: 12. The run depth of the assay was deep. Clones were sequenced by immunoSEQ multiplex PCR, and TCRdb holds only the in-frame ones, with some missing. The data show some 1,600,000 clones, with approximately 98% seen just once and about 0.42% held by the top ten. The data belong to a study of shared clonotypes between healthy human individuals. Donors were Caucasian adults residing in Nashville, Tennessee, USA. Regarding the study as a whole: Shared across several donors were 5% to 6% of the naive CD4 clonotypes. Compared with clonotypes that all four donors shared, non-shared clonotypes had lower generation probabilities.

V and J are TRBV5-1 and TRBJ1-2; 7 positions match TRBD1. This receptor was taken from a man younger than 45 in good health. The specimen sequenced was naive CD4+ T cells sorted from blood. Subset reported: CD45RA+ positively selected. The CDR3 nucleotides are TGCGCCAGCAGCGTAGGGACAGAACTCCCCAATGGCTACACCTTC. The encoded protein is CASSVGTELPNGYTF.